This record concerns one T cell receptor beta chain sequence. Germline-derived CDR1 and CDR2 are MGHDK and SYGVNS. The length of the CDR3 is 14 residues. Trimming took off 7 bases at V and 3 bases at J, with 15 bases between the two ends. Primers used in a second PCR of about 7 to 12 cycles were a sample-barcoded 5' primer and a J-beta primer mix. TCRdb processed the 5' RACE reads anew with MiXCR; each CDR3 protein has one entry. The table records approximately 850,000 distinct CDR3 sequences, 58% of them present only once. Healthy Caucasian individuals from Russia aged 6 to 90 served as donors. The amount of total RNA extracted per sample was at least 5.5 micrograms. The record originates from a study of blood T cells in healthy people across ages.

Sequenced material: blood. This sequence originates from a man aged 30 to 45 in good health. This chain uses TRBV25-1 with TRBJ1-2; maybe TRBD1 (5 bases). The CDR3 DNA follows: TGTGCCAGCACCAACCTAGGGGAGGACTATGGCTACACCTTC. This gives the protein CASTNLGEDYGYTF.